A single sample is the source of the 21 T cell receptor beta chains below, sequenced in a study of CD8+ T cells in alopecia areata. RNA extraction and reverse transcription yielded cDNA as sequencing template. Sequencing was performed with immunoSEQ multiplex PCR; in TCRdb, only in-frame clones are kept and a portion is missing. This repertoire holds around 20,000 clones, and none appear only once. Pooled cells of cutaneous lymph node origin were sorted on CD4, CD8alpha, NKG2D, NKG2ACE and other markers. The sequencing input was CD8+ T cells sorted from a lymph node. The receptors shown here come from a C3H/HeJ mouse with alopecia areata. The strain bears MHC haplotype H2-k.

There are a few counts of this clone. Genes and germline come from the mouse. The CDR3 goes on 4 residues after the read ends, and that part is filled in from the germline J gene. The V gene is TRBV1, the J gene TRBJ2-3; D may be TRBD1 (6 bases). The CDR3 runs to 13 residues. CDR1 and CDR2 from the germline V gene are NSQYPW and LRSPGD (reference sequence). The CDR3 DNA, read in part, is TGCACCTGCAGTGCGGAACAGGGAGAA. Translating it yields CTCSAEQGE. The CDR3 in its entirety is CTCSAEQGETLYF.

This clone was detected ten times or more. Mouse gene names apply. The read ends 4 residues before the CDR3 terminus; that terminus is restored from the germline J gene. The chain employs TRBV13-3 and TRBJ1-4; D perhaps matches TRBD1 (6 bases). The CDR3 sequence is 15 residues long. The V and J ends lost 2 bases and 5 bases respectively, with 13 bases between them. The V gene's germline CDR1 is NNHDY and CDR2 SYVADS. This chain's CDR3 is CASSDRGGGNERLFF. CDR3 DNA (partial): TGTGCCAGCAGTGACAGGGGAGGAGGGAACGAA.

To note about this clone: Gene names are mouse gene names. The CDR3 protein is CASGDVWVDTQYF. The CDR3 bases that were read are TGTGCCAGCGGTGATGTCTGGGTGGAC. The chain combines TRBV13-2 with TRBJ2-5, with D maybe TRBD2 (5 bases). The read stops 4 residues short of the end of the CDR3; the missing end is completed from the germline J gene. The CDR3 consists of 13 residues. Germline CDR1 NNHNN, CDR2 SYGAGS (reference sequence).

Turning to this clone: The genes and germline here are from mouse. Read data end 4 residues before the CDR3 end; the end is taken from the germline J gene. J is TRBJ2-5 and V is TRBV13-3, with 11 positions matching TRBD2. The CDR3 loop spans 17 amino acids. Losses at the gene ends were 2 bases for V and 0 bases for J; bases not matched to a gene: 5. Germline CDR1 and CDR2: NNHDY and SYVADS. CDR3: CASSDLRDWGNQDTQYF. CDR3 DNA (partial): TGTGCCAGCAGTGACCTCCGGGACTGGGGGAACCAAGAC.

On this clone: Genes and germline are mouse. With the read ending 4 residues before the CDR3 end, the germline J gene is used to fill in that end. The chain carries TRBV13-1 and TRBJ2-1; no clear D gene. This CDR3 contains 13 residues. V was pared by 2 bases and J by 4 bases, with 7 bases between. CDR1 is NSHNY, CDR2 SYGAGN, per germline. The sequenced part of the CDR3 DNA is TGTGCCAGCAGTGAGGTCAGATATGCT. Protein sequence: CASSEVRYA. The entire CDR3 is CASSEVRYAEQFF.

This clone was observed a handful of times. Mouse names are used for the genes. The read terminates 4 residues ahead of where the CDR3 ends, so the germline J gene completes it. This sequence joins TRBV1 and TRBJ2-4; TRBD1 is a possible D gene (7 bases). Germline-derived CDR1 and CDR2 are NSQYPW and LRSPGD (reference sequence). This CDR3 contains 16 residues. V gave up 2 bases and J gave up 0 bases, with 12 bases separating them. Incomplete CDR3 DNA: TGCACCTGCAGTGCAATCCAGGGGGGTAGTCAAAAC. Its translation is CTCSAIQGGSQN. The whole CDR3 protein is CTCSAIQGGSQNTLYF.

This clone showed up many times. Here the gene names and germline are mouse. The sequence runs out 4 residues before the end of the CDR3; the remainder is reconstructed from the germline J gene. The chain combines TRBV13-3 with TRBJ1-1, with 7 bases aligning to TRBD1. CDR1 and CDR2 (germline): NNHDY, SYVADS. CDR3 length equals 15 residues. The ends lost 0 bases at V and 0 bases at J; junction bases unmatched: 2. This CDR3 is CASSDGDRANTEVFF. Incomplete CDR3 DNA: TGTGCCAGCAGTGATGGAGACAGGGCAAACACA.

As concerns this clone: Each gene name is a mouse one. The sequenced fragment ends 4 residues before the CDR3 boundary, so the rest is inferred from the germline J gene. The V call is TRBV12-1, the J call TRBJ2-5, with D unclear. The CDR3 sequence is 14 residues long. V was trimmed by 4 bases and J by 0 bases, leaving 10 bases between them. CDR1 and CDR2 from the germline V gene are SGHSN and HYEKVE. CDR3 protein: CASSLTVNQDTQYF. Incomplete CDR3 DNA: TGTGCCAGCTCCCTTACAGTTAACCAAGAC. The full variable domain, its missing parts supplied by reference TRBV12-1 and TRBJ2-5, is DSGVVQSPRHIIKEKGGRSVLTCIPISGHSNVVWYQQTLGKELKFLIQHYEKVERDKGFLPSRFSVQQFDDYHSEMNMSALELEDSAMYFCASSLTVNQDTQYFGPGTRLLVL.

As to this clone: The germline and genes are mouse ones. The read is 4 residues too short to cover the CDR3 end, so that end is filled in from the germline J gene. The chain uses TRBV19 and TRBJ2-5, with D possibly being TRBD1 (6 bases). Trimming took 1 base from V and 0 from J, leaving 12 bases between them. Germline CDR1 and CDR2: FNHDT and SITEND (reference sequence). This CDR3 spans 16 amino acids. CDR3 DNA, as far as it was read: TGTGCCAGCAGTATAACGGGACATCCTAACCAAGAC. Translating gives CASSITGHPNQD. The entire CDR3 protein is CASSITGHPNQDTQYF.

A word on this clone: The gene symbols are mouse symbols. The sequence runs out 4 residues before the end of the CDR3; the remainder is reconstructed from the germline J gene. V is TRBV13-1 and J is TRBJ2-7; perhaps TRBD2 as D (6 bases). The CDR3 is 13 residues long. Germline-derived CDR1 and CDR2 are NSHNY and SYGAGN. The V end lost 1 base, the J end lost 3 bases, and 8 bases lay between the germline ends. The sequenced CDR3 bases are TGTGCCAGCAGTGATAACTGGGACTAT. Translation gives CASSDNWDY. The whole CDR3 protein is CASSDNWDYEQYF.

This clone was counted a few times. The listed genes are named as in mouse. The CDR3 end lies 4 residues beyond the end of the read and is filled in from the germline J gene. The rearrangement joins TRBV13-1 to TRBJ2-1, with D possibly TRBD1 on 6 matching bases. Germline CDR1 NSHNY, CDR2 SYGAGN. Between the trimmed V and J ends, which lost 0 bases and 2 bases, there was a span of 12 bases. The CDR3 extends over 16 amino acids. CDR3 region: CASSDEGGGYYAEQFF. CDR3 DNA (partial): TGTGCCAGCAGTGATGAAGGGGGAGGCTACTATGCT.

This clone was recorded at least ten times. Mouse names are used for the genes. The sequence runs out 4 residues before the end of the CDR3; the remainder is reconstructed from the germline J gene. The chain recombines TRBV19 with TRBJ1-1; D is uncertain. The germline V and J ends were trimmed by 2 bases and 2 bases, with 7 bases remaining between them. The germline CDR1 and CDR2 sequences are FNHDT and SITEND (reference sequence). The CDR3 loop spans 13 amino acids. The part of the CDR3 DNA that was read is TGTGCCAGCAGTATCCAGGATAACACA. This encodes CASSIQDNT. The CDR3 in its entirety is CASSIQDNTEVFF.

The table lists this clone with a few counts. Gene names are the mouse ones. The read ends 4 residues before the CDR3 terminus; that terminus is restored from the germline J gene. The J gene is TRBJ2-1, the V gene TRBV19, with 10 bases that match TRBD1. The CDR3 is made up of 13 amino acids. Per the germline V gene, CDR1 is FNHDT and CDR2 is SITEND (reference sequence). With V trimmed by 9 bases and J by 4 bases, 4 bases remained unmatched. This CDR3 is CAIGTGAYAEQFF. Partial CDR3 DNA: TGTGCCATCGGGACAGGGGCTTATGCT.

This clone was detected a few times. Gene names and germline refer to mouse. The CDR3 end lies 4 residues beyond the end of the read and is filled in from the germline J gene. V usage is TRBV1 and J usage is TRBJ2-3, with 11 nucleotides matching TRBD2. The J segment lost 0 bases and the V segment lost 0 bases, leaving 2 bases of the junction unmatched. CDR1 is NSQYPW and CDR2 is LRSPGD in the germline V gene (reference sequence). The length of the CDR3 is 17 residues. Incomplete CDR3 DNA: TGCACCTGCAGTGCAGAGGGACTGGGGGATAGTGCAGAA. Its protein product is CTCSAEGLGDSAE. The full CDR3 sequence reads CTCSAEGLGDSAETLYF.

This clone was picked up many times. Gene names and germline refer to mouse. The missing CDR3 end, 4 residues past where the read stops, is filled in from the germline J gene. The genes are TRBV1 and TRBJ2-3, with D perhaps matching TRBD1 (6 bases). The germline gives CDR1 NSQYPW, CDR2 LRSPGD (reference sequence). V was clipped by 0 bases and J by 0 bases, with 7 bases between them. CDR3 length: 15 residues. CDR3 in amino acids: CTCSADRGSAETLYF. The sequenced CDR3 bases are TGCACCTGCAGTGCAGATAGGGGGAGTGCAGAA.

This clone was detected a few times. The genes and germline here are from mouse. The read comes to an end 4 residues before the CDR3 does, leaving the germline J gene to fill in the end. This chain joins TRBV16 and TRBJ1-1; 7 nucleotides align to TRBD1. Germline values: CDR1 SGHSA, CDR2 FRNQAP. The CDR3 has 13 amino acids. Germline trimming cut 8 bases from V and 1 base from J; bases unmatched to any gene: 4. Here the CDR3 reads CASPGTVNTEVFF. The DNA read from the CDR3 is TGTGCAAGCCCCGGGACAGTAAACACA.

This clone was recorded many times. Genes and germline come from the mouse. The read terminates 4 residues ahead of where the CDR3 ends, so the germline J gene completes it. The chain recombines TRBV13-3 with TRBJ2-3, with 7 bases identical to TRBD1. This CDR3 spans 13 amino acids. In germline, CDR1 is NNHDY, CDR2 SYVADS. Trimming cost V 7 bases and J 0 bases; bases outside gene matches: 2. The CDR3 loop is CASGGQSAETLYF. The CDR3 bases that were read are TGTGCCAGCGGGGGACAGAGTGCAGAA.

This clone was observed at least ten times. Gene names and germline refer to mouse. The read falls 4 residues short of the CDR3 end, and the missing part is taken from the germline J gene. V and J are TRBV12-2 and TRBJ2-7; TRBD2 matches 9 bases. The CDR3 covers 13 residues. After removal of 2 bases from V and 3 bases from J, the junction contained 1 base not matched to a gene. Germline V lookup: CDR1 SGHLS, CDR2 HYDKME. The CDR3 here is CASSPGLGYEQYF. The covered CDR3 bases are TGTGCCAGCTCTCCGGGACTGGGCTAT. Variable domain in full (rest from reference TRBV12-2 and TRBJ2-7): NSGVVQSPRYIIKGKGERSILKCIPISGHLSVAWYQQTQGQELKFFIQHYDKMERDKGNLPSRFSVQQFDDYHSEMNMSALELEDSAVYFCASSPGLGYEQYFGPGTRLTVL.

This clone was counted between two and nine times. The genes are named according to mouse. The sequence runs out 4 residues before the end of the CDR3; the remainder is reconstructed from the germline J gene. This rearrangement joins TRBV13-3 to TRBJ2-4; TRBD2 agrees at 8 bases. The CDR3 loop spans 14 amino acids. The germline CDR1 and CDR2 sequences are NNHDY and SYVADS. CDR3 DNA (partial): TGTGCCAGCAGTGAGGGGACTGGAAAAAAC. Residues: CASSEGTGKN. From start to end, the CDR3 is CASSEGTGKNTLYF.

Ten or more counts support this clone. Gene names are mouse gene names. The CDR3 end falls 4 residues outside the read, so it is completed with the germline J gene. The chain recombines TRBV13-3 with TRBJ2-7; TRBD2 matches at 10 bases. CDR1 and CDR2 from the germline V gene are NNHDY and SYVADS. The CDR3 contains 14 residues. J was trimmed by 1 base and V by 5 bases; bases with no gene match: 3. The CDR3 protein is CASSDWGDSYEQYF. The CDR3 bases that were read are TGTGCCAGCAGCGACTGGGGGGATTCCTAT.

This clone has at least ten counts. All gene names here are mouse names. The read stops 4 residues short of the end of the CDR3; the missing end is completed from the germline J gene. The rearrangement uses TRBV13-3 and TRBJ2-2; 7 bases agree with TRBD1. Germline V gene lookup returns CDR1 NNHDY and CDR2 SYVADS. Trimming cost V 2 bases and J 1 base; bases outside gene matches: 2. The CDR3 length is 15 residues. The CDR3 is CASSERDRNTGQLYF. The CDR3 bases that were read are TGTGCCAGCAGTGAAAGGGACAGAAACACCGGG. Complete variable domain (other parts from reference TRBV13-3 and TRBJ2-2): EAAVTQSPRSKVAVTGGKVTLSCHQTNNHDYMYWYRQDTGHGLRLIHYSYVADSTEKGDIPDGYKASRPSQENFSLILELASLSQTAVYFCASSERDRNTGQLYFGEGSKLTVL.